This T cell receptor (beta chain) was sequenced during a study of CD8 T cells in Susac syndrome. On the study more broadly: At blood draw, Susac syndrome patients were therapy-naive, on corticosteroids, or on intravenous immunoglobulin alone.

Remarks on this clonotype: Its antigen is still unknown.

Study results and limitations: As the study acknowledged, the number of individuals in its TCR sequencing and HLA analysis was relatively small.

Random hexamers served to reverse transcribe roughly 0.45 to 1 ug RNA. Amplification of TCR beta CDR3 across 54 Vbeta and 13 Jbeta was performed with immunoSEQ multiplex PCR. TCRdb re-derived calls from the immunoSEQ multiplex PCR reads in MiXCR, one entry per CDR3 protein. The sample shows tens of thousands of distinct CDR3 sequences, about 93% of them seen only once. Sequencing was carried out using CD8+ T cells from PBMCs. The receptor comes from a human donor with Susac syndrome.

CDR3 protein: CASSPGQGWYEQYF. DNA for the CDR3: TGTGCCAGCAGTCCCGGACAGGGGTGGTACGAGCAGTACTTC. J is TRBJ2-7 and V is TRBV27; 9 bases fit TRBD1. The CDR3 consists of 14 residues. Per germline, CDR1 MNHEY and CDR2 SMNVEV (reference sequence). V was clipped by 5 bases and J by 4 bases; unmatched bases: 6.